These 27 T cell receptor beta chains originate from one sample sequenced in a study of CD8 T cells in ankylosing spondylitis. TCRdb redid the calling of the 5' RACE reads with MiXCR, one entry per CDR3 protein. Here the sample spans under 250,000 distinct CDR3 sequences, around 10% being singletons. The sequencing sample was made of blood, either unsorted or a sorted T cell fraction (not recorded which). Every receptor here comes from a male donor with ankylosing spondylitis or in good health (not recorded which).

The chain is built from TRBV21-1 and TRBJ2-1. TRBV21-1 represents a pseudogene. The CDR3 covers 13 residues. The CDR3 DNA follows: TGTGCCAGCAGCAAGCCATGCTACAATGAGCAGTTCTTC. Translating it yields CASSKPCYNEQFF.

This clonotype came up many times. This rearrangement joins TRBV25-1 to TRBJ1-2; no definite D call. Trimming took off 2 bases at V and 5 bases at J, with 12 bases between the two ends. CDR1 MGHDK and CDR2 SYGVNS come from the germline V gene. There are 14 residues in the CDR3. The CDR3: CASSEPGRLYGYTF. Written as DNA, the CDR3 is TGTGCCAGCAGTGAACCCGGACGGCTTTATGGCTACACCTTC.

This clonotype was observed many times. DNA of the CDR3: TGTGCCAGCAGTCCTCTAGCGGGCCCCTTCGATGAGCAGTTCTTC. It yields the protein CASSPLAGPFDEQFF. This rearrangement joins TRBV6-1 to TRBJ2-1, with 8 bases fitting TRBD2. The CDR3 length is 15 residues. From germline, CDR1 is MNHNS and CDR2 SASEGT. The J segment lost 8 bases and the V segment lost 5 bases, leaving 11 bases of the junction unmatched.

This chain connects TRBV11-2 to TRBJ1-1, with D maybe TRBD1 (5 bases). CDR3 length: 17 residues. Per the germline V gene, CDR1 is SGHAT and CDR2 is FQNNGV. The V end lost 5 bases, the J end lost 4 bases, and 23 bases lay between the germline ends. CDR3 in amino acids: CASSVREAGSLGTEAFF. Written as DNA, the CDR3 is TGTGCCAGCAGCGTTAGAGAAGCAGGGTCGCTGGGCACTGAAGCTTTCTTT.

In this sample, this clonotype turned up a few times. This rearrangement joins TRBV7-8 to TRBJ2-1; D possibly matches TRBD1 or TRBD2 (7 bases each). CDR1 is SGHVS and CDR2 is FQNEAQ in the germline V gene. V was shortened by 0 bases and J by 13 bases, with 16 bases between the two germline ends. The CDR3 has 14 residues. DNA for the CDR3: TGTGCCAGCAGCTTAGCGCAGGGGGGGGCAGTTCAGTTCTTC. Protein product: CASSLAQGGAVQFF.

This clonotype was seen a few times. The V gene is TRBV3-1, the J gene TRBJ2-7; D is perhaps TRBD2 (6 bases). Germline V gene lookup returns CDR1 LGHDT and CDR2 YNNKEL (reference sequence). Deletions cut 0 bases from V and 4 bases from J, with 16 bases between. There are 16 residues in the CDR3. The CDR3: CASSQEGGPSAYEQYF. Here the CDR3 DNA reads TGTGCCAGCAGCCAAGAGGGCGGGCCTAGCGCGTACGAGCAGTACTTC.

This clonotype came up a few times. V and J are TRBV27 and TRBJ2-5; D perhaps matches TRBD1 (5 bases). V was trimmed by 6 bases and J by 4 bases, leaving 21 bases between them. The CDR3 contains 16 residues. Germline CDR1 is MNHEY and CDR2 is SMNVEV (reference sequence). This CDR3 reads CASSLTSGGARETQYF. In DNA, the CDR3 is TGTGCCAGCAGCCTTACCTCCGGTGGGGCGAGAGAGACCCAGTACTTC.

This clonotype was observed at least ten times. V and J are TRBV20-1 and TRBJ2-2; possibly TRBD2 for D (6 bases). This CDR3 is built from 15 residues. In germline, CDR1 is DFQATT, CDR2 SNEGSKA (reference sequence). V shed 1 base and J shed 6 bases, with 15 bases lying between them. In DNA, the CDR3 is TGCAGTGCTAGAGTCCCGGGAGAGGTCTCCGGGGAGCTGTTTTTT. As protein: CSARVPGEVSGELFF.

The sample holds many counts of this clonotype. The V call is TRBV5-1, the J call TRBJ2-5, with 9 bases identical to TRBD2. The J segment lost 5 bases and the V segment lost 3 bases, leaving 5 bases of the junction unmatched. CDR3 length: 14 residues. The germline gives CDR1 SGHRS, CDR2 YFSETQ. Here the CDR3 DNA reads TGCGCCAGCAGCTCCGGACTAGCGATGGAGACCCAGTACTTC. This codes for CASSSGLAMETQYF.

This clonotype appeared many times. Written as DNA, the CDR3 is TGCAGCGTTGAAGATGTCCTCTACAATGAGCAGTTCTTC. This codes for CSVEDVLYNEQFF. This chain connects TRBV29-1 to TRBJ2-1; the D is unclear. Trimming shortened V by 0 bases and J by 3 bases, and 6 bases separated the two germline ends. Germline CDR1 and CDR2: SQVTM and ANQGSEA. This CDR3 has 13 amino acids.

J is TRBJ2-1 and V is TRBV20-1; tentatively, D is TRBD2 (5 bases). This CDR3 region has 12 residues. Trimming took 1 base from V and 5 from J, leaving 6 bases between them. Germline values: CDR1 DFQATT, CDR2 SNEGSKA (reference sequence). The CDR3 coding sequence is TGCAGTGCTAGAGCGGGAAACAATGAGCAGTTCTTC. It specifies CSARAGNNEQFF.

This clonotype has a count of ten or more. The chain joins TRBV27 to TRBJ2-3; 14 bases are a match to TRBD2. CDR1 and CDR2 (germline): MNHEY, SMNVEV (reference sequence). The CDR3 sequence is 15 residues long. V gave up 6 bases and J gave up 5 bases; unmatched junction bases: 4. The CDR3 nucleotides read TGTGCCAGCAGCGGTGGGACTAGCGGGAGAGATACGCAGTATTTT. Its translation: CASSGGTSGRDTQYF.

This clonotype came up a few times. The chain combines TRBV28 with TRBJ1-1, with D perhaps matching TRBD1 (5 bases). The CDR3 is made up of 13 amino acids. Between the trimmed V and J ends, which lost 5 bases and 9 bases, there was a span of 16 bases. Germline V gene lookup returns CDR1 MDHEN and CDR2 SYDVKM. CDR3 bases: TGTGCCAGCAGTGGGACGGTTCTCAACAAAGCTTTCTTT. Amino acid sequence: CASSGTVLNKAFF.

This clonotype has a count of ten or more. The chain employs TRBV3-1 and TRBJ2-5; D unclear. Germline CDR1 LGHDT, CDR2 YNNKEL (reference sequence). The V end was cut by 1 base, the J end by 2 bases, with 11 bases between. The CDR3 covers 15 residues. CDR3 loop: CASSQGLVDQETQYF. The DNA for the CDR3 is TGTGCCAGCAGCCAAGGGCTGGTAGATCAAGAGACCCAGTACTTC.

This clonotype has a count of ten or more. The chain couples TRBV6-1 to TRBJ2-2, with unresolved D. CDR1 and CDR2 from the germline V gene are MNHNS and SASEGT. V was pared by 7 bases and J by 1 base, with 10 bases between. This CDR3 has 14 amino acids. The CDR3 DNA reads TGTGCCAGCAACCCTGGCCAGAACACCGGGGAGCTGTTTTTT. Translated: CASNPGQNTGELFF.

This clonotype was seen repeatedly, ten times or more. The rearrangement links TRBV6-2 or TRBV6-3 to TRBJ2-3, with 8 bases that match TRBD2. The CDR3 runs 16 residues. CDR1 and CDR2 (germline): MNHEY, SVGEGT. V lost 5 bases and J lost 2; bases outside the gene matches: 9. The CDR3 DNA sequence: TGTGCCAGCAGTCCAGATAGCGGGGCGAACACAGATACGCAGTATTTT. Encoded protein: CASSPDSGANTDTQYF.

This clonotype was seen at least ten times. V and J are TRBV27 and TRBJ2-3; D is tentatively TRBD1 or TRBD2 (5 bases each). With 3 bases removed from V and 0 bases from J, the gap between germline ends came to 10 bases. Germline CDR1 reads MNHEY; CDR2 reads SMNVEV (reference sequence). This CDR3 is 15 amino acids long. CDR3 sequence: CASSFGATSTDTQYF. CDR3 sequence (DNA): TGTGCCAGCAGTTTCGGGGCGACTAGCACAGATACGCAGTATTTT.

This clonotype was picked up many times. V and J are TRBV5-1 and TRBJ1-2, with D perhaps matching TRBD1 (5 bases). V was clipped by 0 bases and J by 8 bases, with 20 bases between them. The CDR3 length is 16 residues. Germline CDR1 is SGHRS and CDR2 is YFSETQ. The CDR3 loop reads CASSLDVSREAAGYTF. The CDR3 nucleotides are TGCGCCAGCAGCTTGGACGTTTCCAGGGAGGCGGCGGGCTACACCTTC.

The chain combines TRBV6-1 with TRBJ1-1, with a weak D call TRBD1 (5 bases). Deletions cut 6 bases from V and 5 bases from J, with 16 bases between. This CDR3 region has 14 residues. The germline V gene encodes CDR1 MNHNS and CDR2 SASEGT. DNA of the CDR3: TGTGCCAGCAGCCCAGGGATAAGGAGGACTGAAGCTTTCTTT. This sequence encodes CASSPGIRRTEAFF.

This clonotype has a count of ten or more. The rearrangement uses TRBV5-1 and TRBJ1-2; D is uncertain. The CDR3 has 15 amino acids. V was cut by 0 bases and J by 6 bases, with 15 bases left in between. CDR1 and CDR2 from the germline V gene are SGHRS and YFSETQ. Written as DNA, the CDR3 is TGCGCCAGCAGCTTGGGGACGACGGAACCCGATGGCTACACCTTC. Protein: CASSLGTTEPDGYTF.

The CDR3 nucleotides read TGTGCCAGCAGCCCTGGCGGATTAGACTACGAGCAGTACTTC. Amino acids: CASSPGGLDYEQYF. The genes are TRBV7-9 and TRBJ2-7; D gene ambiguous. This CDR3 is 14 amino acids long. V dropped 5 bases and J dropped 3 bases, with 14 bases sitting between them. Germline CDR1 is SEHNR and CDR2 is FQNEAQ (reference sequence). The entire variable domain, with the rest obtained from reference TRBV7-9 and TRBJ2-7, is as follows: DTGVSQNPRHKITKRGQNVTFRCDPISEHNRLYWYRQTLGQGPEFLTYFQNEAQLEKSRLLSDRFSAERPKGSFSTLEIQRTEQGDSAMYLCASSPGGLDYEQYFGPGTRLTVT.

The CDR3 sequence: CASSSDRTGEQYF. The CDR3 DNA is TGTGCCAGCAGCTCGGACAGGACAGGGGAGCAGTACTTC. The genes are TRBV7-8 and TRBJ2-7; the match to TRBD1 covers 8 bases. The CDR3 sequence is 13 residues long. Germline CDR1 SGHVS, CDR2 FQNEAQ. V trimming: 4 bases; J trimming: 7 bases; junction bases outside the gene matches: 6.

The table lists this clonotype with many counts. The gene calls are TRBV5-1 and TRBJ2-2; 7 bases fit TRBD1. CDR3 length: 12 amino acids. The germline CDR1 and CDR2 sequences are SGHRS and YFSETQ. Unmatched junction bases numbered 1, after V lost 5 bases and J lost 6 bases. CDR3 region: CASRTGAGELFF. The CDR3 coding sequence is TGCGCCAGCAGAACAGGGGCCGGGGAGCTGTTTTTT.

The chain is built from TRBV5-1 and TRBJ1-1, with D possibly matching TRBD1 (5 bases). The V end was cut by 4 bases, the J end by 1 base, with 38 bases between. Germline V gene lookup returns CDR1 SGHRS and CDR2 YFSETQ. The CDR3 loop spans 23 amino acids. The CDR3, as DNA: TGCGCCAGCAGCACTCCGGGGGTCCCCCTCCTCGGAAAGTTCCCACTAAAGAACACTGAAGCTTTCTTT. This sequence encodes CASSTPGVPLLGKFPLKNTEAFF. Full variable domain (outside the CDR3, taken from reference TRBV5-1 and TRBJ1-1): KAGVTQTPRYLIKTRGQQVTLSCSPISGHRSVSWYQQTPGQGLQFLFEYFSETQRNKGNFPGRFSGRQFSNSRSEMNVSTLELGDSALYLCASSTPGVPLLGKFPLKNTEAFFGQGTRLTVV.

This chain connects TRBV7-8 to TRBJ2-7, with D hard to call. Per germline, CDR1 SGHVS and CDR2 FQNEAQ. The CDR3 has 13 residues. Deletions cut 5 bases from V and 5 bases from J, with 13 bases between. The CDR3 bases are TGTGCCAGCAGCCCGATAGGGATGGACGAGCAGTACTTC. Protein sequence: CASSPIGMDEQYF.

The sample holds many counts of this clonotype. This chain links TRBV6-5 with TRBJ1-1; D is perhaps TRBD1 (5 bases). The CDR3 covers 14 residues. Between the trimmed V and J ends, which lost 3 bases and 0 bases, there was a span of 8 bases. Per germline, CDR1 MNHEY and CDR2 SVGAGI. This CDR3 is CASSYQGMNTEAFF. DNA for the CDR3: TGTGCCAGCAGTTATCAGGGAATGAACACTGAAGCTTTCTTT.

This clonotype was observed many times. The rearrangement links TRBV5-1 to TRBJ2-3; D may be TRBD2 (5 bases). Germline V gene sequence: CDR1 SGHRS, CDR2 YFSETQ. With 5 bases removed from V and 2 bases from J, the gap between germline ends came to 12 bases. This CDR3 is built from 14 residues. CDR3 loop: CASRAERYTDTQYF. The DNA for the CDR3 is TGCGCCAGCAGAGCGGAGCGGTACACAGATACGCAGTATTTT.